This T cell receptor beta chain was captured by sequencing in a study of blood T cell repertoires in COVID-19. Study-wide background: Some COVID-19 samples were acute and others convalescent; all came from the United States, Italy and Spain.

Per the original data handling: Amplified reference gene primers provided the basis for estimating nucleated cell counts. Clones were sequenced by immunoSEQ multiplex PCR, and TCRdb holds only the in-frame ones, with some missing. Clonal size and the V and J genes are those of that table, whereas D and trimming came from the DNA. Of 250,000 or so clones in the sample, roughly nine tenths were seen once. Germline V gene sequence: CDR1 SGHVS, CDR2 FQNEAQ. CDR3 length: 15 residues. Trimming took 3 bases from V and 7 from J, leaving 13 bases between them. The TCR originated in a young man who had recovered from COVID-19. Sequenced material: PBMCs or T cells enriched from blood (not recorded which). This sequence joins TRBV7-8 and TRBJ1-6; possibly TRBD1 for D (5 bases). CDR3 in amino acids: CASSFGQGGNSPLHF. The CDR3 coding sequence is TGTGCCAGCAGCTTCGGGCAGGGTGGAAATTCACCCCTCCACTTT. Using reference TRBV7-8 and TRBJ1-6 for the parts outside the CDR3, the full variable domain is GAGVSQSPRYKVAKRGQDVALRCDPISGHVSLFWYQQALGQGPEFLTYFQNEAQLDKSGLPSDRFFAERPEGSVSTLKIQRTQQEDSAVYLCASSFGQGGNSPLHFGNGTRLTVT.